In its sample, the clone carrying this T cell receptor beta chain was seen many times. A single record per CDR3 protein comes from TCRdb applying MiXCR to the RT-PCR reads. The table includes about 680,000 distinct CDR3 sequences, around 14% detected once. The CDR3 sequence is 14 residues long. The germline V gene encodes CDR1 DFQATT and CDR2 SNEGSKA (reference sequence). Sequencing was done on a sample of memory CD4+ T cells from blood. The receptor was derived from a female donor in good health, serving as a healthy control. This chain connects TRBV20-1 to TRBJ2-7; D remains ambiguous. This CDR3 reads CSVGKGIHSSEQYF. Here the CDR3 DNA reads TGCAGCGTGGGTAAGGGTATTCACTCATCCGAGCAGTACTTC.